This T cell receptor beta chain was sequenced for a study of CD8 T cells in ankylosing spondylitis. Study results and limitations: Blood from ankylosing spondylitis patients appeared to carry a characteristic roughly eight-variant TCR beta motif. Reportedly, matched ankylosing spondylitis synovial fluid was significantly enriched for disease-linked clones. Clones linked with disease were CD8+ and fairly uncommon in the peripheral blood.

V was clipped by 4 bases and J by 1 base, with 14 bases between them. Germline V gene lookup returns CDR1 SGHRS and CDR2 YFSETQ. CDR3 size: 15 residues. Molecular-barcoded quantitative 5'-RACE produced these TCR beta libraries. TCRdb processed the 5' RACE reads anew with MiXCR; each CDR3 protein has one entry. Among under 550,000 distinct CDR3 sequences listed, about 25% were seen once. This clonotype has just a few counts. The antigen is undetermined. This TCR was sampled from a male donor with ankylosing spondylitis. The chain is built from TRBV5-1 and TRBJ1-1; possible D gene TRBD1, 5 bases. The source material was blood, either unsorted or a sorted T cell fraction (not recorded which). CDR3 protein: CASSTSGTGNTEAFF. CDR3 sequence (DNA): TGCGCCAGCAGCACTTCCGGGACTGGGAACACTGAAGCTTTCTTT. Combining the CDR3 with reference TRBV5-1 and TRBJ1-1 gives the whole variable domain KAGVTQTPRYLIKTRGQQVTLSCSPISGHRSVSWYQQTPGQGLQFLFEYFSETQRNKGNFPGRFSGRQFSNSRSEMNVSTLELGDSALYLCASSTSGTGNTEAFFGQGTRLTVV.